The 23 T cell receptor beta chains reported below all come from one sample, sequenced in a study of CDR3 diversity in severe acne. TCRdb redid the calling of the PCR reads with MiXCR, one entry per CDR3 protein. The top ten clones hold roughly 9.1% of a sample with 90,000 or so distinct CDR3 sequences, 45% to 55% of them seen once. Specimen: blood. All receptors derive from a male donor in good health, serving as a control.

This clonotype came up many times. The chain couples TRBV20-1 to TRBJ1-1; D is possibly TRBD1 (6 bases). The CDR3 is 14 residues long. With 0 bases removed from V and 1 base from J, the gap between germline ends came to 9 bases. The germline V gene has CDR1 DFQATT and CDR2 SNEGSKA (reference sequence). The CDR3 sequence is CSARELGQNTEAFF. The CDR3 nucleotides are TGCAGTGCTAGAGAATTGGGACAGAACACTGAAGCTTTCTTT.

CDR3 nucleotide sequence: TGTGCCAGCAGCGGGGGGGGGGAGGGTATCCGGGGGCAGTACTTC. The encoded protein is CASSGGGEGIRGQYF. V is TRBV9 and J is TRBJ2-7, with 7 positions matching TRBD2. CDR1 SGDLS and CDR2 YYNGEE come from the germline V gene. The CDR3 is made up of 15 amino acids. Germline trimming cut 3 bases from V and 9 bases from J; bases unmatched to any gene: 15.

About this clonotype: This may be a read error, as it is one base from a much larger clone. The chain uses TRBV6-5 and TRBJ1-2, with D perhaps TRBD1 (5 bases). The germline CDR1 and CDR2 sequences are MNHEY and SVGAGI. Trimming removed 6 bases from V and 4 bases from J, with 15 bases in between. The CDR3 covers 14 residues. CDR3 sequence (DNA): TGTGCCAGCAGCCATGGGGGGGTTAGCTATGGCTACACCTTC. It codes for CASSHGGVSYGYTF.

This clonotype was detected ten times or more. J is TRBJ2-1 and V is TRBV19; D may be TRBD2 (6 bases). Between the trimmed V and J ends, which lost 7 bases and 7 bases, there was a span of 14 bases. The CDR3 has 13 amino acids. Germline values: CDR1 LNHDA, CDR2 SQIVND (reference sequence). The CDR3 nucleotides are TGTGCCAGTATCCCCGGGGAGGCGAATGAGCAGTTCTTC. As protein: CASIPGEANEQFF.

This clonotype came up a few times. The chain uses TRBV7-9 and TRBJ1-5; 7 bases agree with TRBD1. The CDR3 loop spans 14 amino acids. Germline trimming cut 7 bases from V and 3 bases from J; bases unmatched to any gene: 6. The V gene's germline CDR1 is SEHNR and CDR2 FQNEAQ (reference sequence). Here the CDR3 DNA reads TGTGCCAGCACCACACAGGGGTACAATCAGCCCCAGCATTTT. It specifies CASTTQGYNQPQHF.

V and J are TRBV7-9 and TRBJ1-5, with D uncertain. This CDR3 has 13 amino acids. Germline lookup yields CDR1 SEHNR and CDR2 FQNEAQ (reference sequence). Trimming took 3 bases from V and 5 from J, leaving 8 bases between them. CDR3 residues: CASSFSGHQPQHF. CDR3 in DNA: TGTGCCAGCAGCTTCAGCGGACATCAGCCCCAGCATTTT.

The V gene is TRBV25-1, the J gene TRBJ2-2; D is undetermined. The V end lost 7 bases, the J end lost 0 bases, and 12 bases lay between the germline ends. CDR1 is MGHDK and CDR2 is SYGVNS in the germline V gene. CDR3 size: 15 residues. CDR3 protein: CASTRGDPNTGELFF. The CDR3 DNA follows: TGTGCCAGCACTCGCGGCGATCCGAACACCGGGGAGCTGTTTTTT.

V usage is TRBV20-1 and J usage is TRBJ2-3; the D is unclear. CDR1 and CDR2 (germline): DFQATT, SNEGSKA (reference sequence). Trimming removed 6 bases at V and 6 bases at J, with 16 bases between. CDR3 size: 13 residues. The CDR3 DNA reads TGCAGTGCCCGGGCAGGAGTTCACGATACGCAGTATTTT. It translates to CSARAGVHDTQYF.

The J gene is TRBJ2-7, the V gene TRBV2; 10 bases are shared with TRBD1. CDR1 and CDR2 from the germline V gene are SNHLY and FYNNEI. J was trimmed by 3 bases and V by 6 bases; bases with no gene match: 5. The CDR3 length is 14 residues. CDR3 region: CASRAGTGVYEQYF. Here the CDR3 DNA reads TGTGCCAGCAGGGCCGGGACAGGGGTCTACGAGCAGTACTTC. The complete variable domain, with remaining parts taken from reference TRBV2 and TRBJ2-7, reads EPEVTQTPSHQVTQMGQEVILRCVPISNHLYFYWYRQILGQKVEFLVSFYNNEISEKSEIFDDQFSVERPDGSNFTLKIRSTKLEDSAMYFCASRAGTGVYEQYFGPGTRLTVT.

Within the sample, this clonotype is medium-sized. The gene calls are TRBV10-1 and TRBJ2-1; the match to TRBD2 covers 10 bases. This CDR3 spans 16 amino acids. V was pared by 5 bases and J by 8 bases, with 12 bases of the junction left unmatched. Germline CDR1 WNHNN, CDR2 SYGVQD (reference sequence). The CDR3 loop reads CASSPLAGEDQDEQFF. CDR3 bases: TGCGCCAGCAGTCCTCTAGCGGGAGAGGATCAGGATGAGCAGTTCTTC.

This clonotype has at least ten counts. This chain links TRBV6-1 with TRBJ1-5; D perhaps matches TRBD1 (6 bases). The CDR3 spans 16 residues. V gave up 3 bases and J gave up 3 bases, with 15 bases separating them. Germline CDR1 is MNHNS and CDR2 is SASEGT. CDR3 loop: CASSEGPDRPNQPQHF. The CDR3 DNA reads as TGTGCCAGCAGTGAGGGCCCAGACAGGCCCAATCAGCCCCAGCATTTT.

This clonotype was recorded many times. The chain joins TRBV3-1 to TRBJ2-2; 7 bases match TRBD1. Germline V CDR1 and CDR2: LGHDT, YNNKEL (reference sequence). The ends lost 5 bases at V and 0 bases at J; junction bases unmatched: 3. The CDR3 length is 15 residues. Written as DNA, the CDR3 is TGTGCCAGCAGCAGGGGACAGTCGAACACCGGGGAGCTGTTTTTT. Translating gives CASSRGQSNTGELFF. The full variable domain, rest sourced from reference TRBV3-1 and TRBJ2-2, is DTAVSQTPKYLVTQMGNDKSIKCEQNLGHDTMYWYKQDSKKFLKIMFSYNNKELIINETVPNRFSPKSPDKAHLNLHINSLELGDSAVYFCASSRGQSNTGELFFGEGSRLTVL.

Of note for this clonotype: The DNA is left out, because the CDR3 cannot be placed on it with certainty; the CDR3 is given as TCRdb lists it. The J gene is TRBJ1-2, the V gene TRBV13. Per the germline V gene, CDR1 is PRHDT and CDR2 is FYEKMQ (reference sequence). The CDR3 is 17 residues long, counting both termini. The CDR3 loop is CASSLREGTEAFFGYTF.

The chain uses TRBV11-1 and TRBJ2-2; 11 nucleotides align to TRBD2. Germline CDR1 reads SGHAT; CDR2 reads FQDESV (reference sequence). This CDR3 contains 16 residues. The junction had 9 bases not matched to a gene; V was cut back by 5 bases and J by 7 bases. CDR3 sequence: CASSLGLAEGVGELFF. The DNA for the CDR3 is TGTGCCAGCAGCCTGGGACTAGCGGAAGGAGTCGGGGAGCTGTTTTTT.

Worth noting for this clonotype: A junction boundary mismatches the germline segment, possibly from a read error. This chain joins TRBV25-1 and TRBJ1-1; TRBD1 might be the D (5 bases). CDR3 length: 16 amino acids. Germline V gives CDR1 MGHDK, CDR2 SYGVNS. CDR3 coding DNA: TGCGCCAGCAGCTTGGCCGTATCAGGGTCGGGCACTGAAGCTTTCTTT. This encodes CASSLAVSGSGTEAFF.

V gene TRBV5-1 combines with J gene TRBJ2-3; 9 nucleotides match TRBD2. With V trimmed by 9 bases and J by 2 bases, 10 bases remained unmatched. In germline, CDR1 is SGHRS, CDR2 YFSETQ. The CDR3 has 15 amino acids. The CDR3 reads CATRPGLAPTDTQYF. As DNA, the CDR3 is TGCGCCACCCGGCCGGGACTAGCTCCCACAGATACGCAGTATTTT.

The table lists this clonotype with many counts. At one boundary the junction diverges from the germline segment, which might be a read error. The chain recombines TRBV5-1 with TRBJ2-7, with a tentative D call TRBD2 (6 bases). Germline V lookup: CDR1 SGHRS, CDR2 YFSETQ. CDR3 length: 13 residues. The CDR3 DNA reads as TGTGCTAGCAGCTTGGGGGGAGGCTACGAGCAGTACTTC. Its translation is CASSLGGGYEQYF.

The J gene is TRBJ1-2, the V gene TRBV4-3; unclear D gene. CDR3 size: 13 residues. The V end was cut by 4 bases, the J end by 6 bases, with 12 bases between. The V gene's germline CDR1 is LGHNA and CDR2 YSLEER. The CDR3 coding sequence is TGCGCCAGCAGCCGCGAAGAAAGCCATGGCTACACCTTC. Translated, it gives CASSREESHGYTF.

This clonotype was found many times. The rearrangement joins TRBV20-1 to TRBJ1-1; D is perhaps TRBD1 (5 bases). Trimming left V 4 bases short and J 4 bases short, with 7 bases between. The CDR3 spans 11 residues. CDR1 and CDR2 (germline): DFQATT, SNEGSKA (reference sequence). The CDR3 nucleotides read TGCAGTGCTACAGGGAGCACTGAAGCTTTCTTT. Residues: CSATGSTEAFF.

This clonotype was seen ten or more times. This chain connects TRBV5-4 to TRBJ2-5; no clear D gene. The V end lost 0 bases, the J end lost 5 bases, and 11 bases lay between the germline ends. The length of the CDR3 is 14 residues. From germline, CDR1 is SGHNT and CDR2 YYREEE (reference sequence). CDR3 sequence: CASSLERYGETQYF. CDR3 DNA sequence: TGTGCCAGCAGCTTGGAACGATACGGGGAGACCCAGTACTTC. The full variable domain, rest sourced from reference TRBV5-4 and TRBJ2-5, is ETGVTQSPTHLIKTRGQQVTLRCSSQSGHNTVSWYQQALGQGPQFIFQYYREEENGRGNFPPRFSGLQFPNYSSELNVNALELDDSALYLCASSLERYGETQYFGPGTRLLVL.

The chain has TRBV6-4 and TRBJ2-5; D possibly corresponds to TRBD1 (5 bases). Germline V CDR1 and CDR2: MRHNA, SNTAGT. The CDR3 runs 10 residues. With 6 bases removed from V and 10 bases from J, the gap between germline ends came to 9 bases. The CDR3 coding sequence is TGTGCCAGCAGCAACGACAGCCAGTACTTC. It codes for CASSNDSQYF.

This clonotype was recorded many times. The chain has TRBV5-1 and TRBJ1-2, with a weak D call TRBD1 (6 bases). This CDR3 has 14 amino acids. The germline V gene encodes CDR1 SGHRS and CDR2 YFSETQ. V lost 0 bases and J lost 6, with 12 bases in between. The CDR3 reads CASSLGGRIDGYTF. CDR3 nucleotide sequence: TGCGCCAGCAGCTTGGGGGGGCGCATCGATGGCTACACCTTC.

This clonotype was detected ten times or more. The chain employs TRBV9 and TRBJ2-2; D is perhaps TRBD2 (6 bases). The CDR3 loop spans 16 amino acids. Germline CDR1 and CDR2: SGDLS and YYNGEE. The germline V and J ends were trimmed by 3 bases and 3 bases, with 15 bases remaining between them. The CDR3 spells CASSARAGTDTGELFF. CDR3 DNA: TGTGCCAGCAGCGCCCGGGCAGGGACTGACACCGGGGAGCTGTTTTTT.